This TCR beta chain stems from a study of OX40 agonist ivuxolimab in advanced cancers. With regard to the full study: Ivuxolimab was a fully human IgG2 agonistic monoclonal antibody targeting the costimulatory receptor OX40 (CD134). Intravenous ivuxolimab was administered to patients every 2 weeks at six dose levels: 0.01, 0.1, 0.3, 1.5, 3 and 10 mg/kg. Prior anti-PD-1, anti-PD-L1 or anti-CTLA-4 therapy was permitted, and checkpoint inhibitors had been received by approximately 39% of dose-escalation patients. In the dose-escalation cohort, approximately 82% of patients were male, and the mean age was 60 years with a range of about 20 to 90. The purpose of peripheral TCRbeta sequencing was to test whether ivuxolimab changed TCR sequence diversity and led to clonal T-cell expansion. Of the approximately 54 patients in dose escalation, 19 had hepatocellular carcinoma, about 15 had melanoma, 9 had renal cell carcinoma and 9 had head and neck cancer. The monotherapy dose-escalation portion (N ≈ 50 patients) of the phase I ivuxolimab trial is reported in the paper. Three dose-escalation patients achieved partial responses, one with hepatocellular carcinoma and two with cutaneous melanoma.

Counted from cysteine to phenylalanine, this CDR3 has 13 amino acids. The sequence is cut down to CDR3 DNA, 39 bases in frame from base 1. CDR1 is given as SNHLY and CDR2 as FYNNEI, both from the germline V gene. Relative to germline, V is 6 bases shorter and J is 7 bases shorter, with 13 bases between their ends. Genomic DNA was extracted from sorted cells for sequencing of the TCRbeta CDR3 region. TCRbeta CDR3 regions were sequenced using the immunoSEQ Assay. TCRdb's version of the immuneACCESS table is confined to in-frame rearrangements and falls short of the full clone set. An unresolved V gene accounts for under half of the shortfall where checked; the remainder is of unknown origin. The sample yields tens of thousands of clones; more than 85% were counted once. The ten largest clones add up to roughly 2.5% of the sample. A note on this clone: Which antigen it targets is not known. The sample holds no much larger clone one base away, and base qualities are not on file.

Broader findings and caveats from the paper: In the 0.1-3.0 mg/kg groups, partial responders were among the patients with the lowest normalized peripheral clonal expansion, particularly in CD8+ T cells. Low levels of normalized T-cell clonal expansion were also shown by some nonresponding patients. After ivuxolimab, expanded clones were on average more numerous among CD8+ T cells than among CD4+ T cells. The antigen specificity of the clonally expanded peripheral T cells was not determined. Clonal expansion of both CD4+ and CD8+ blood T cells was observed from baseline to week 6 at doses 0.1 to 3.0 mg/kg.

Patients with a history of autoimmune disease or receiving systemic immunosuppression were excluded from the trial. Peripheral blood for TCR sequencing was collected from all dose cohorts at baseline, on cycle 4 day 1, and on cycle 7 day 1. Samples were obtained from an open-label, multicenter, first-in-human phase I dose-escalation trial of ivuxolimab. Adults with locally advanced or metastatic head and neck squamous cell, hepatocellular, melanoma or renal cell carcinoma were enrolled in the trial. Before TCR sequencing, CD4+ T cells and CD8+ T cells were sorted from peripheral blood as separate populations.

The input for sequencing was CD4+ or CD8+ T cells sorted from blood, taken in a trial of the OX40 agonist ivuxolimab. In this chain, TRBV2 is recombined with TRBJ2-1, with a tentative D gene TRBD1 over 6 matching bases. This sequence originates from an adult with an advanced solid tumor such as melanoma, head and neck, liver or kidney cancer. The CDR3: CASRLGGVNEQFF. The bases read TGTGCCAGCAGGCTAGGGGGAGTGAATGAGCAGTTCTTC. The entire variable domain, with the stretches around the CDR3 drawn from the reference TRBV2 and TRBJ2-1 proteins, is EPEVTQTPSHQVTQMGQEVILRCVPISNHLYFYWYRQILGQKVEFLVSFYNNEISEKSEIFDDQFSVERPDGSNFTLKIRSTKLEDSAMYFCASRLGGVNEQFFGPGTRLTVL.